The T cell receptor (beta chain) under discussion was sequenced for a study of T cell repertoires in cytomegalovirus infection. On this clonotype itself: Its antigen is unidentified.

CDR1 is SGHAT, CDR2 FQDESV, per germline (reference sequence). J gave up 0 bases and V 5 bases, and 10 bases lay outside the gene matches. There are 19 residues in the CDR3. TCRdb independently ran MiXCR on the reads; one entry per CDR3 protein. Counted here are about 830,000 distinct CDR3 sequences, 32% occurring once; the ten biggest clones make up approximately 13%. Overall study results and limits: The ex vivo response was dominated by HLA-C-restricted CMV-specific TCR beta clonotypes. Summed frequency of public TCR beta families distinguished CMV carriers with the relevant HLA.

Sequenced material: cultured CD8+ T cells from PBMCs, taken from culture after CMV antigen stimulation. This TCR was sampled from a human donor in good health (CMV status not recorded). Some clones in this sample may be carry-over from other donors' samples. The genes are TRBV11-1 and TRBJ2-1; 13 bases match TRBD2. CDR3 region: CASSPGATSGGPSYNEQFF. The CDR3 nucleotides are TGTGCCAGCAGCCCCGGGGCGACTAGCGGGGGGCCCTCCTACAATGAGCAGTTCTTC.